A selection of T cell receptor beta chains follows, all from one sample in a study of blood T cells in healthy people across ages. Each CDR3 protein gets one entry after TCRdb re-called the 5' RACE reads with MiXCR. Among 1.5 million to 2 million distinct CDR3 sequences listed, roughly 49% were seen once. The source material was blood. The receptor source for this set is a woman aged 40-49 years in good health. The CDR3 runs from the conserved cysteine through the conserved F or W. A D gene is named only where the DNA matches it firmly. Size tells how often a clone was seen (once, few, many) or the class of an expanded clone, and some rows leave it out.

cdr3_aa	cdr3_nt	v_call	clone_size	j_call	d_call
CASSHPGTGGPYNEQFF	TGTGCCAGCAGTCACCCCGGGACAGGGGGACCCTACAATGAGCAGTTCTTC	TRBV6-2/TRBV6-3	-	TRBJ2-1	TRBD1
CSVTWTSETQYF	TGCAGCGTCACGTGGACATCAGAGACCCAGTACTTC	TRBV29-1	-	TRBJ2-5	-
CASSRISGPYQETQYF	TGCGCCAGCAGTCGGATTAGCGGGCCCTACCAAGAGACCCAGTACTTC	TRBV5-1	-	TRBJ2-5	TRBD2
CASSEAVRGTDTQYF	TGTGCCAGCAGTGAAGCGGTCAGGGGAACAGATACGCAGTATTTT	TRBV6-1	-	TRBJ2-3	-
CASGLAGGLVEQYF	TGTGCCAGCGGTTTGGCGGGGGGCCTCGTGGAGCAGTACTTC	TRBV27	-	TRBJ2-7	TRBD2
CASSLQPAGFSYNEQFF	TGTGCCAGCAGCTTACAGCCAGCCGGCTTCTCCTACAATGAGCAGTTCTTC	TRBV7-2	-	TRBJ2-1	-
CASSARDSQQQYF	TGTGCCAGCAGCGCCCGGGACAGCCAGCAGCAGTACTTC	TRBV9	-	TRBJ2-5	TRBD1
CSAAPGTSVYEQYF	TGCAGTGCAGCCCCCGGGACTAGCGTCTACGAGCAGTACTTC	TRBV20-1	-	TRBJ2-7	TRBD2
CASSYPKGRMNTEAFF	TGTGCCAGCAGTTACCCGAAAGGACGGATGAACACTGAAGCTTTCTTT	TRBV6-5	-	TRBJ1-1	-
CASSQEFREVLQPQHF	TGTGCCAGCAGCCAAGAGTTCAGGGAGGTTTTGCAGCCCCAGCATTTT	TRBV3-1	-	TRBJ1-5	-
CASSPTTAGQGTAPLHF	TGTGCCAGCAGCCCCACCACGGCGGGACAGGGGACTGCACCCCTCCACTTT	TRBV4-2	-	TRBJ1-6	TRBD1
CASSQQAYEQYF	TGTGCCAGCAGTCAACAGGCCTACGAGCAGTACTTC	TRBV6-6	few	TRBJ2-7	-
CASSFRLDPVETQYF	TGTGCCAGCAGCTTCCGACTAGATCCGGTGGAGACCCAGTACTTC	TRBV7-9	-	TRBJ2-5	-
CASSLLRRTNYGYTF	TGTGCCAGCAGTTTACTCCGTAGGACAAACTATGGCTACACCTTC	TRBV12-3/TRBV12-4	-	TRBJ1-2	-
CASSQDGGKDYEQYF	TGTGCCAGCAGCCAAGATGGCGGTAAGGACTACGAGCAGTACTTC	TRBV4-2	-	TRBJ2-7	-
CSARDRAPPYNEQFF	TGCAGCGCTAGGGACAGGGCCCCCCCTTACAATGAGCAGTTCTTC	TRBV20-1	-	TRBJ2-1	TRBD1
CSARDASVSSYEQYF	TGCAGTGCTAGAGATGCGTCAGTCTCCTCCTACGAGCAGTACTTC	TRBV20-1	-	TRBJ2-7	-
CASRGAAYGYTF	TGTGCCAGCAGGGGGGCAGCGTATGGCTACACCTTC	TRBV6-5	few	TRBJ1-2	-
CSVETQTQGSPLEQFF	TGCAGCGTTGAAACCCAGACACAGGGTTCCCCTCTTGAGCAGTTCTTC	TRBV29-1	few	TRBJ2-1	-
CASSRSTGSSYNEQFF	TGTGCCAGCAGCCGGTCGACAGGGAGCTCCTACAATGAGCAGTTCTTC	TRBV5-6	few	TRBJ2-1	TRBD1
CASSGGTSTNEKLFF	TGCGCCAGCAGCGGAGGGACGTCAACTAATGAAAAACTGTTTTTT	TRBV5-1	-	TRBJ1-4	-
CASSLILAGDADTQYF	TGCGCCAGCAGCTTGATCCTAGCGGGGGACGCAGATACGCAGTATTTT	TRBV5-1	-	TRBJ2-3	TRBD2
CSAKTGNSPLHF	TGCAGTGCCAAGACAGGGAATTCACCCCTCCACTTT	TRBV20-1	few	TRBJ1-6	TRBD1
CASSSLREDQETQYF	TGTGCCAGCAGCTCCCTGCGGGAGGACCAAGAGACCCAGTACTTC	TRBV7-9	few	TRBJ2-5	TRBD2
CASSLGPENSGANVLTF	TGCGCCAGCAGCTTGGGACCAGAAAACTCTGGGGCCAACGTCCTGACTTTC	TRBV5-1	-	TRBJ2-6	-
CASSSLAGTGGPEAFF	TGTGCCAGCAGCTCTCTAGCCGGGACAGGAGGCCCTGAAGCTTTCTTT	TRBV7-9	-	TRBJ1-1	TRBD1
CASSFVVLPDYGYTF	TGTGCCAGCAGTTTTGTGGTCTTGCCTGACTATGGCTACACCTTC	TRBV12-3/TRBV12-4	-	TRBJ1-2	-
CSASLAELWGYGYTF	TGCAGTGCTAGCCTTGCGGAGCTCTGGGGCTATGGCTACACCTTC	TRBV20-1	-	TRBJ1-2	-
CSAPETGPNSPLHF	TGCAGTGCTCCTGAGACAGGGCCCAATTCACCCCTCCACTTT	TRBV20-1	-	TRBJ1-6	TRBD1
CASSFDAGTVGETQYF	TGTGCCAGCAGCTTCGACGCTGGGACGGTGGGAGAGACCCAGTACTTC	TRBV5-5	-	TRBJ2-5	-
CASREENLGTVKETQYF	TGTGCCAGCCGAGAGGAAAACCTCGGGACAGTTAAAGAGACCCAGTACTTC	TRBV2	-	TRBJ2-5	TRBD1
CASSPGQGNFNEQFF	TGTGCCAGCAGCCCGGGACAGGGAAATTTCAATGAGCAGTTCTTC	TRBV4-2	-	TRBJ2-1	TRBD1
CAIGEASSNYGYTF	TGTGCCATCGGCGAGGCGAGCTCTAACTATGGCTACACCTTC	TRBV10-3	once	TRBJ1-2	-
CASSQDWDGEQFF	TGCGCCAGCAGCCAAGATTGGGACGGTGAGCAGTTCTTC	TRBV4-3	few	TRBJ2-1	-
CASSQRQGFRETQYF	TGTGCCAGCAGCCAAAGACAGGGTTTTAGGGAGACCCAGTACTTC	TRBV14	-	TRBJ2-5	TRBD1
CASRTKGESYNEQFF	TGTGCCAGCAGGACGAAGGGGGAGTCCTACAATGAGCAGTTCTTC	TRBV7-2	-	TRBJ2-1	-
CASSQDRASGGLNEQFF	TGCGCCAGCAGCCAAGATCGGGCTAGCGGGGGGTTAAATGAGCAGTTCTTC	TRBV4-3	-	TRBJ2-1	TRBD2
CASSVSRVGNEQFF	TGTGCCAGCAGTGTTTCCAGGGTGGGCAATGAGCAGTTCTTC	TRBV25-1	-	TRBJ2-1	-
CSARRGQVVEQYF	TGCAGTGCTAGGCGGGGACAGGTTGTCGAGCAGTACTTC	TRBV20-1	-	TRBJ2-7	TRBD1
CASSPKRGPEETQYF	TGTGCCAGCTCACCGAAGAGGGGACCAGAAGAGACCCAGTACTTC	TRBV18	once	TRBJ2-5	-
CTTSTPWGQGGSTDTQYF	TGTACCACTAGTACGCCCTGGGGACAGGGAGGGAGCACAGATACGCAGTATTTT	TRBV7-2	-	TRBJ2-3	TRBD1
CASLKTGIGWEQYF	TGTGCCAGCTTAAAGACAGGGATAGGATGGGAGCAGTACTTC	TRBV28	-	TRBJ2-7	TRBD1
CASTKNRDSSYNEQFF	TGTGCCAGCACCAAGAACCGGGACAGCTCCTACAATGAGCAGTTCTTC	TRBV2	-	TRBJ2-1	TRBD1
CAISGSNQPQHF	TGTGCCATCAGTGGGTCCAATCAGCCCCAGCATTTT	TRBV10-3	-	TRBJ1-5	-
CASSLFSVRGSEPHEQFF	TGTGCCAGCAGTTTATTCTCTGTGAGAGGTTCAGAGCCCCATGAGCAGTTCTTC	TRBV27	-	TRBJ2-1	-
CASSLETQGPKNIQYF	TGCGCCAGCAGCTTGGAAACACAGGGGCCCAAAAACATTCAGTACTTC	TRBV5-1	-	TRBJ2-4	TRBD1
CASSLEVERWGEQYF	TGTGCCAGCAGCTTAGAAGTTGAACGCTGGGGCGAGCAGTACTTC	TRBV7-2	-	TRBJ2-7	-
CATSGGTGQGYTF	TGTGCCACCAGCGGTGGGACAGGGCAAGGCTACACCTTC	TRBV15	-	TRBJ1-2	TRBD1
CASSLGGNANYGYTF	TGTGCCAGCAGCTTAGGTGGGAATGCTAACTATGGCTACACCTTC	TRBV7-9	-	TRBJ1-2	-
CASSSGQSHSPLHF	TGCGCCAGCAGCTCCGGACAGAGTCACTCACCCCTCCACTTT	TRBV5-1	-	TRBJ1-6	-
CASSPRDRDTDTQYF	TGTGCCAGCTCACCACGGGACAGGGATACAGATACGCAGTATTTT	TRBV18	few	TRBJ2-3	TRBD1
CASSERASGNGNEQFF	TGTGCCAGCAGTGAAAGGGCTAGCGGAAACGGGAATGAGCAGTTCTTC	TRBV6-1	few	TRBJ2-1	TRBD2
CATSDQLAGGSEQYF	TGTGCCACCAGTGATCAACTAGCGGGGGGGAGTGAGCAGTACTTC	TRBV24-1	once	TRBJ2-7	TRBD2
CASSLGGTAFQETQYF	TGTGCCAGCAGCTTAGGGGGGACAGCCTTTCAAGAGACCCAGTACTTC	TRBV11-2	few	TRBJ2-5	TRBD1
CASSLSAGGFYGYTF	TGTGCCAGCAGTTTAAGCGCAGGTGGATTCTATGGCTACACCTTC	TRBV27	few	TRBJ1-2	-
CASRVRLADYEQYF	TGTGCCAGCAGAGTTAGACTAGCGGACTACGAGCAGTACTTC	TRBV2	-	TRBJ2-7	TRBD2
CASSADRFEAFF	TGTGCCAGCAGTGCGGACAGATTTGAAGCTTTCTTT	TRBV6-6	few	TRBJ1-1	-
CSLGGRLEETQYF	TGCAGCCTTGGGGGCAGATTAGAAGAGACCCAGTACTTC	TRBV29-1	-	TRBJ2-5	-